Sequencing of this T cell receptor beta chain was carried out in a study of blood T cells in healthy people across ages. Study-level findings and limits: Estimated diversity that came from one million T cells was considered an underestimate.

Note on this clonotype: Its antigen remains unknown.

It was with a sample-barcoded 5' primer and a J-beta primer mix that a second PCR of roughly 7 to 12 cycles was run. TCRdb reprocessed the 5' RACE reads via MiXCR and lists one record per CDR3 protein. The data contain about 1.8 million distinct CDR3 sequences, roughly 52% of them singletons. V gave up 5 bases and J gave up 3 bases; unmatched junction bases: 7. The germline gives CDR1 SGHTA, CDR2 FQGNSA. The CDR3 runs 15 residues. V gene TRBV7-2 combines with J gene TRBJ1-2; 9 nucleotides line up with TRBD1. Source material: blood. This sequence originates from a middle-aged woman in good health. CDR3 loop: CASSISRDRDYGYTF. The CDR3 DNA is TGTGCCAGCAGCATTTCCCGGGACAGGGACTATGGCTACACCTTC.